These 20 T cell receptor beta chains originate from one sample sequenced in a study of blood T cell repertoires in COVID-19 (dated by TCRdb to about 2020). Libraries were made using the immunoSEQ multiplex PCR assay. This is the immuneACCESS table as TCRdb keeps it, with only in-frame sequences that have V and J called. A part of the clones is gone; compared with another copy, unresolved V genes explain less than half, and the rest is unexplained. This sample is represented by some 100,000 clones; roughly 80% of them were singletons. 10% to 15% of the sample comes from the top ten. Specimen: peripheral blood. Source of these receptors: a man aged 45 to 65 with active or convalescent COVID-19.

V usage is TRBV11-2 and J usage is TRBJ1-6; D is ambiguous. The CDR3 runs to 13 residues. Germline values: CDR1 SGHAT, CDR2 FQNNGV. V was trimmed by 5 bases and J by 11 bases, leaving 13 bases between them. The CDR3 sequence: CASSPEPIAPLHF. Here the CDR3 DNA reads TGTGCCAGCAGCCCCGAACCTATTGCACCCCTCCACTTT.

Many counts were recorded for this clone. The chain combines TRBV11-2 with TRBJ1-2, with D maybe TRBD1 (5 bases). V lost 1 base to trimming and J lost 3 bases, with 15 bases between them. The CDR3 is made up of 16 amino acids. Germline CDR1 and CDR2: SGHAT and FQNNGV. CDR3 protein: CASSLGTPTPDYGYTF. The CDR3 DNA reads as TGTGCCAGCAGCTTAGGGACACCAACTCCGGACTATGGCTACACCTTC.

The chain combines TRBV6-2 or TRBV6-3 with TRBJ2-5, with TRBD2 matching over 8 bases. The CDR3 is 16 residues long. The ends lost 0 bases at V and 2 bases at J; junction bases unmatched: 5. Germline values: CDR1 MNHEY, CDR2 SVGEGT. The CDR3 loop reads CASSYSSGGPQETQYF. Here the CDR3 DNA reads TGTGCCAGCAGTTACTCTTCGGGAGGGCCTCAAGAGACCCAGTACTTC.

V and J are TRBV7-2 and TRBJ1-5; 12 bases map to TRBD1. CDR1 and CDR2 from the germline V gene are SGHTA and FQGNSA. Trimming at V came to 1 base and at J to 8 bases, leaving 3 bases not matched to a gene. The CDR3 loop spans 15 amino acids. CDR3 sequence (DNA): TGTGCCAGCAGCTTAGTTGGGACAGGGGGCGAGCCCCAGCATTTT. Translation: CASSLVGTGGEPQHF.

This sequence joins TRBV28 and TRBJ1-4, with a possible D match to TRBD1 (5 bases). The CDR3 sequence is 14 residues long. The ends were cut back, 6 bases at V and 7 bases at J, with 15 bases in the middle. Looked up from germline, CDR1 is MDHEN and CDR2 is SYDVKM. CDR3 residues: CASRLGQDGEKLFF. CDR3 nucleotide sequence: TGTGCCAGCAGACTCGGACAAGACGGTGAAAAACTGTTTTTT.

This clone occurred a few times. The rearrangement joins TRBV2 to TRBJ1-1, with a weak D call TRBD1 (5 bases). The CDR3 loop spans 12 amino acids. Germline assignment: CDR1 SNHLY and CDR2 FYNNEI. The V gene lost 6 bases and the J gene lost 11 bases, with 16 bases spanning the gap. The CDR3 sequence is CASSKGEGLAFF. DNA of the CDR3: TGTGCCAGCAGCAAAGGGGAGGGTTTGGCTTTCTTT.

The gene calls are TRBV6-2 or TRBV6-3 and TRBJ2-7; tentatively, D is TRBD2 (5 bases). Germline CDR1 reads MNHEY; CDR2 reads SVGEGT. V lost 3 bases to trimming and J lost 2 bases, with 17 bases between them. This CDR3 region has 16 residues. The CDR3 loop reads CASSYKPAGGTYEQYF. The CDR3 coding sequence is TGTGCCAGCAGTTATAAGCCGGCGGGTGGTACCTACGAGCAGTACTTC.

This chain uses TRBV27 with TRBJ1-6; 8 nucleotides agree with TRBD1. The CDR3 runs 15 residues. Trimming cost V 0 bases and J 9 bases; bases outside gene matches: 4. From germline, CDR1 is MNHEY and CDR2 SMNVEV (reference sequence). The CDR3 spells CASSLSFRGRSPLHF. CDR3 bases: TGTGCCAGCAGTTTATCTTTCAGGGGGCGTTCACCCCTCCACTTT.

As DNA, the CDR3 is TGCAGTGCTAGTCGGGGTTCCCAAACCTACGAGCAGTACTTC. This translates into CSASRGSQTYEQYF. The V and J genes are TRBV20-1 and TRBJ2-7; the D gene is possibly TRBD2 (5 bases). V was clipped by 3 bases and J by 2 bases, with 14 bases between them. Germline CDR1 DFQATT, CDR2 SNEGSKA (reference sequence). CDR3 length: 14 residues.

This chain uses TRBV28 with TRBJ1-6, with D possibly matching TRBD1 (5 bases). The CDR3 consists of 17 residues. Germline-derived CDR1 and CDR2 are MDHEN and SYDVKM. V shed 5 bases and J shed 8 bases, with 22 bases lying between them. CDR3 in amino acids: CASSLNGLQDRDSPLHF. CDR3 sequence (DNA): TGTGCCAGCAGTCTAAACGGCTTACAGGATCGCGATTCACCCCTCCACTTT. The variable domain in full, completed from reference TRBV28 and TRBJ1-6, reads DVKVTQSSRYLVKRTGEKVFLECVQDMDHENMFWYRQDPGLGLRLIYFSYDVKMKEKGDIPEGYSVSREKKERFSLILESASTNQTSMYLCASSLNGLQDRDSPLHFGNGTRLTVT.

The rearrangement uses TRBV7-3 and TRBJ2-3, with D perhaps matching TRBD2 (6 bases). The V gene's germline CDR1 is SGHTA and CDR2 FQGTGA. Trimming took 4 bases from V and 8 from J, leaving 19 bases between them. The CDR3 extends over 15 amino acids. The DNA of the CDR3 is TGTGCCAGCAGCTACGAGGGAGGAAAAGGTGGTACGCAGTATTTT. Translated: CASSYEGGKGGTQYF.

This rearrangement joins TRBV11-2 to TRBJ1-2; the D is unclear. CDR3 length: 13 amino acids. Germline V gene data show CDR1 as SGHAT and CDR2 as FQNNGV. The V end lost 1 base, the J end lost 2 bases, and 5 bases lay between the germline ends. The CDR3 region is CASSLGTNYGYTF. In DNA form, the CDR3 reads TGTGCCAGCAGCTTAGGCACAAACTATGGCTACACCTTC.

The V gene is TRBV30, the J gene TRBJ2-7; unclear D gene. Per the germline V gene, CDR1 is GTSNPN and CDR2 is SVGIG (reference sequence). With 0 bases removed from V and 4 bases from J, the gap between germline ends came to 10 bases. The CDR3 contains 13 residues. CDR3 in amino acids: CAWSVGQTYEQYF. The CDR3 DNA reads as TGTGCCTGGAGTGTTGGGCAAACTTACGAGCAGTACTTC.

CDR3 DNA: TGTGCCAGCAGCCAAGATCTTGGCCCCGGAGGGCCGAGGTACGAGCAGTACTTC. It is translated as CASSQDLGPGGPRYEQYF. The rearrangement links TRBV3-1 (or the pseudogene TRBV3-2) to TRBJ2-7; TRBD2 might be the D (6 bases). The V end was cut by 0 bases, the J end by 4 bases, with 22 bases between. CDR1 and CDR2 from the germline V gene are LGHDT and YNNKEL (reference sequence). The CDR3 has 18 residues.

The J gene is TRBJ1-1, the V gene TRBV6-5; D perhaps matches TRBD1 (6 bases). The CDR3 is made up of 14 amino acids. V lost 2 bases and J lost 3, with 10 bases in between. Germline values: CDR1 MNHEY, CDR2 SVGAGI. The CDR3 loop reads CASSYRTEHTEAFF. CDR3 DNA: TGTGCCAGCAGTTACAGGACAGAACACACTGAAGCTTTCTTT.

The chain employs TRBV27 and TRBJ2-1, with TRBD2 matching over 11 bases. V shed 2 bases, J shed 5 bases, and the junction held 5 bases outside the gene matches. Germline lookup yields CDR1 MNHEY and CDR2 SMNVEV (reference sequence). This CDR3 contains 16 residues. This CDR3 reads CASSLMGTSGHNEQFF. In nucleotides, the CDR3 is TGTGCCAGCAGTTTAATGGGGACTAGCGGACACAATGAGCAGTTCTTC.

J is TRBJ1-1 and V is TRBV6-5, with unresolved D. Between the trimmed V and J ends, which lost 2 bases and 8 bases, there was a span of 18 bases. Germline CDR1 and CDR2: MNHEY and SVGAGI. There are 15 residues in the CDR3. CDR3 DNA: TGTGCCAGCAGTTACGCAGGTCCGTTGGGCCCCGAAGCTTTCTTT. It translates to CASSYAGPLGPEAFF.

The chain combines TRBV21-1 with TRBJ2-1; the table's D call, TRBD1, was not checked against the DNA. TRBV21-1 is deemed a pseudogene. The CDR3 is 19 amino acids. The CDR3 nucleotides read TGTGCCAGCAGCAAAGCCCCGTTCAGGGGGGACGGCTCCTACAATGAGCAGTTCTTC. Translation: CASSKAPFRGDGSYNEQFF.

This rearrangement joins TRBV27 to TRBJ1-2; 7 bases map to TRBD1. CDR1 and CDR2 (germline): MNHEY, SMNVEV (reference sequence). The junction had 11 bases not matched to a gene; V was cut back by 5 bases and J by 2 bases. The length of the CDR3 is 16 residues. The CDR3 here is CASSLNIRGGNYGYTF. The CDR3 region has the DNA TGTGCCAGCAGTCTCAATATCCGAGGGGGCAACTATGGCTACACCTTC.

The chain carries TRBV6-2 or TRBV6-3 and TRBJ2-7, with a possible D match to TRBD2 (5 bases). Germline assignment: CDR1 MNHEY and CDR2 SVGEGT. Trimming took off 2 bases at V and 6 bases at J, with 5 bases between the two ends. This CDR3 has 11 residues. CDR3 residues: CASSYEGEQYF. CDR3 nucleotide sequence: TGTGCCAGCAGTTACGAGGGCGAGCAGTACTTC.